The 27 T cell receptor beta chains in this list originate from one sample, sequenced in a study of T cell responses to AZD1222 COVID-19 vaccine. Profiled with immunoSEQ multiplex PCR; TCRdb holds only in-frame clones, not every one. In the table there are more than 75,000 clones, around 90% of which are singletons. Source: peripheral blood, taken on day 0 of AZD1222 vaccination. Receptor source: an adult in good health.

V gene TRBV28 combines with J gene TRBJ1-1, with 7 bases lining up with TRBD1. Germline V gives CDR1 MDHEN, CDR2 SYDVKM. V lost 7 bases, J lost 0 bases, and 8 bases stayed unmatched. The CDR3 spans 15 residues. The CDR3 protein is CASTLGGRVNTEAFF. The CDR3 nucleotides are TGTGCCAGCACCCTAGGGGGCAGGGTGAACACTGAAGCTTTCTTT.

Note on this clone: Other DNA variants within this sample encode the same CDR3. This chain connects TRBV24-1 to TRBJ2-1; 9 nucleotides align to TRBD1. Germline lookup yields CDR1 KGHDR and CDR2 SFDVKD. J gave up 7 bases and V 6 bases, and 6 bases lay outside the gene matches. The CDR3 sequence is 14 residues long. In DNA, the CDR3 is TGTGCCACCAGTCCGGGACAGGGATTAAATGAGCAGTTCTTC. It is translated as CATSPGQGLNEQFF.

V usage is TRBV7-2 and J usage is TRBJ2-7, with D perhaps matching TRBD2 (6 bases). The CDR3 runs to 16 residues. Germline lookup yields CDR1 SGHTA and CDR2 FQGNSA. Between the trimmed V and J ends, which lost 0 bases and 0 bases, there was a span of 12 bases. CDR3 sequence: CASSLARGGSSYEQYF. CDR3 coding DNA: TGTGCCAGCAGCTTAGCGCGGGGCGGTAGCTCCTACGAGCAGTACTTC.

The J gene is TRBJ1-2, the V gene TRBV6-1, with TRBD1 matching over 9 bases. There are 14 residues in the CDR3. CDR1 is MNHNS, CDR2 SASEGT, per germline. The V and J ends lost 4 bases and 6 bases, in that order; junction bases with no gene match: 6. DNA of the CDR3: TGTGCCAGCAGTGCAGGACAGGGGTACGATGGCTACACCTTC. As protein: CASSAGQGYDGYTF.

CDR3 in amino acids: CASSHYNTEAFF. Written as DNA, the CDR3 is TGTGCCAGCAGCCACTACAACACTGAAGCTTTCTTT. The V and J genes are TRBV3-1 (or the pseudogene TRBV3-2) and TRBJ1-1; D not certain. V lost 3 bases, J lost 2 bases, and 4 bases lay in between. CDR3 size: 12 residues. The germline V gene encodes CDR1 LGHDT and CDR2 YNNKEL (reference sequence).

The chain carries TRBV27 and TRBJ2-1, with 7 bases identical to TRBD2. There are 16 residues in the CDR3. Germline V gives CDR1 MNHEY, CDR2 SMNVEV (reference sequence). V was pared by 1 base and J by 10 bases, with 13 bases of the junction left unmatched. DNA of the CDR3: TGTGCCAGCAGTTTATTGGTTAGCGGGCCCACTGGGGAGCAGTTCTTC. Translated, it gives CASSLLVSGPTGEQFF.

The rearrangement uses TRBV2 and TRBJ1-6; the D gene is possibly TRBD1 (5 bases). Germline CDR1 reads SNHLY; CDR2 reads FYNNEI. The CDR3 contains 15 residues. Trimming removed 4 bases from V and 7 bases from J, with 14 bases in between. CDR3 DNA: TGTGCCAGCAGTGCACTCCGGGGCCTAAATTCACCCCTCCACTTT. It is translated as CASSALRGLNSPLHF.

The table lists this clone with a count of one. V gene TRBV6-5 combines with J gene TRBJ2-7; D call uncertain. The germline V and J ends were trimmed by 0 bases and 0 bases, with 3 bases remaining between them. CDR3 length equals 13 residues. CDR1 MNHEY and CDR2 SVGAGI come from the germline V gene. In nucleotides, the CDR3 is TGTGCCAGCAGTTACTCCCCCTCCTACGAGCAGTACTTC. Translation gives CASSYSPSYEQYF.

The V and J genes are TRBV6-5 and TRBJ2-7; 10 bases agree with TRBD2. The J segment lost 7 bases and the V segment lost 2 bases, leaving 5 bases of the junction unmatched. The length of the CDR3 is 14 residues. CDR1 and CDR2 (germline): MNHEY, SVGAGI. The CDR3 protein is CASSYASGSNEQYF. As DNA, the CDR3 is TGTGCCAGCAGTTACGCTAGCGGGAGTAATGAGCAGTACTTC.

This sequence joins TRBV4-3 and TRBJ1-2; 9 positions agree with TRBD1. The CDR3 has 15 amino acids. V shed 4 bases and J 7 bases; nucleotides not matched to a gene: 10. The V gene's germline CDR1 is LGHNA and CDR2 YSLEER. The CDR3 loop reads CASSPHRGQGFGYTF. As DNA, the CDR3 is TGCGCCAGCAGCCCGCACCGGGGACAGGGTTTTGGCTACACCTTC.

The V call is TRBV4-1, the J call TRBJ2-2; the D call may be TRBD1 or TRBD2 (7 bases each). The ends were cut back, 2 bases at V and 1 base at J, with 14 bases in the middle. Germline V gives CDR1 MGHRA, CDR2 YSYEKL. This CDR3 region has 17 residues. In DNA form, the CDR3 reads TGCGCCAGCAGCCAAAACAGGGGAGGGATGAACACCGGGGAGCTGTTTTTT. As protein: CASSQNRGGMNTGELFF.

The chain has TRBV19 and TRBJ2-1, with D possibly TRBD2 on 6 matching bases. Germline-derived CDR1 and CDR2 are LNHDA and SQIVND (reference sequence). V lost 2 bases, J lost 6 bases, and 14 bases lay in between. The CDR3 has 15 residues. This CDR3 reads CASSIRSGGFNEQFF. DNA for the CDR3: TGTGCCAGTAGTATACGGTCCGGGGGATTCAATGAGCAGTTCTTC.

This chain joins TRBV27 and TRBJ2-4, with unresolved D. V lost 5 bases to trimming and J lost 0 bases, with 17 bases between them. The CDR3 sequence is 17 residues long. From germline, CDR1 is MNHEY and CDR2 SMNVEV (reference sequence). The CDR3 coding sequence is TGTGCCAGCAGTAGGTATGAAGGACGACTAGCCAAAAACATTCAGTACTTC. Protein: CASSRYEGRLAKNIQYF.

The V gene is TRBV28, the J gene TRBJ2-1, with TRBD2 matching 11 bases. Germline V gene sequence: CDR1 MDHEN, CDR2 SYDVKM. The CDR3 runs to 16 residues. V was clipped by 3 bases and J by 4 bases; unmatched bases: 5. The CDR3 here is CASSLATSGTYNEQFF. CDR3 in DNA: TGTGCCAGCAGTTTGGCGACTAGCGGGACTTACAATGAGCAGTTCTTC.

This chain links TRBV12-3 or TRBV12-4 with TRBJ2-7; D might be TRBD2 (5 bases). Trimming cost V 5 bases and J 7 bases, with 12 bases left between them. The CDR3 spans 12 residues. The DNA for the CDR3 is TGTGCCAGCAGTCCATCTAGCCGGGAGCAGTACTTC. Protein: CASSPSSREQYF.

The chain is built from TRBV5-8 and TRBJ2-1, with TRBD1 matching 9 bases. J was trimmed by 5 bases and V by 3 bases; bases with no gene match: 12. Germline V gives CDR1 SGHTS, CDR2 YDEGEE. This CDR3 contains 17 residues. This chain's CDR3 is CASSYLATGTGNNEQFF. The CDR3 DNA reads TGTGCCAGCAGCTATTTAGCAACCGGGACAGGGAACAATGAGCAGTTCTTC. The complete variable domain, with remaining parts taken from reference TRBV5-8 and TRBJ2-1, reads EAGVTQSPTHLIKTRGQQATLRCSPISGHTSVYWYQQALGLGLQFLLWYDEGEERNRGNFPPRFSGRQFPNYSSELNVNALELEDSALYLCASSYLATGTGNNEQFFGPGTRLTVL.

This chain links TRBV5-1 with TRBJ2-3; tentatively, D is TRBD2 (7 bases). The CDR3 consists of 17 residues. V lost 4 bases and J lost 4, with 22 bases in between. Per the germline V gene, CDR1 is SGHRS and CDR2 is YFSETQ. CDR3 loop: CASSRTEAGEFPDTQYF. CDR3 nucleotides: TGCGCCAGCAGCAGGACAGAGGCGGGAGAATTCCCAGATACGCAGTATTTT.

V usage is TRBV5-3 and J usage is TRBJ2-1, with TRBD2 matching 7 bases. TRBV5-3 is identified as an open reading frame with a role that is uncertain. The ends lost 4 bases at V and 1 base at J; junction bases unmatched: 8. The CDR3 contains 16 residues. The CDR3 region has the DNA TGTGCCAGAAGCAAGGGGTGGCGGGAGTCCTACAATGAGCAGTTCTTC. It is translated as CARSKGWRESYNEQFF.

The chain combines TRBV19 with TRBJ1-5; D is uncertain. The CDR3 is 19 amino acids. CDR1 LNHDA and CDR2 SQIVND come from the germline V gene (reference sequence). Trimming took off 9 bases at V and 6 bases at J, with 33 bases between the two ends. The CDR3 loop is CASSIQVSGAHRARQPQHF. The CDR3 nucleotides read TGTGCCAGCTCGATACAAGTGTCGGGTGCTCACCGGGCCCGTCAGCCCCAGCATTTT.

The J gene is TRBJ2-7, the V gene TRBV3-1 (or the pseudogene TRBV3-2); 11 bases are a match to TRBD1. The CDR3 has 17 residues. The germline V gene encodes CDR1 LGHDT and CDR2 YNNKEL (reference sequence). Unmatched junction bases numbered 13, after V lost 4 bases and J lost 5 bases. CDR3 sequence reads: CASSRMLLGQGGHEQYF. CDR3 DNA sequence: TGTGCCAGCAGCCGCATGCTTTTGGGACAGGGGGGCCACGAGCAGTACTTC.

The chain is built from TRBV19 and TRBJ2-3; 7 bases line up with TRBD2. Germline loops: CDR1 LNHDA, CDR2 SQIVND (reference sequence). Trimming removed 6 bases from V and 2 bases from J; junction bases left unmatched: 11. The length of the CDR3 is 16 residues. As DNA, the CDR3 is TGTGCCAGTAGCCCCCTCGGCCGGGGGGACACAGATACGCAGTATTTT. This gives the protein CASSPLGRGDTDTQYF.

The J gene is TRBJ1-5, the V gene TRBV21-1; the DNA was not compared with TRBD1, the D call given in the table. TRBV21-1 is classified as a pseudogene. The CDR3 is 17 residues long. In DNA, the CDR3 is TGTGCCAGCAGCAAAAGGGGGACAGGGTTGGGCAATCAGCCCCAGCATTTT. This encodes CASSKRGTGLGNQPQHF.

The chain links TRBV6-5 to TRBJ2-7, with 7 bases identical to TRBD1. Per the germline V gene, CDR1 is MNHEY and CDR2 is SVGAGI. The CDR3 is 13 residues long. V lost 4 bases and J lost 3; bases outside the gene matches: 3. CDR3 in DNA: TGTGCCAGCAGTTTGGGACAGCGCTACGAGCAGTACTTC. Translation: CASSLGQRYEQYF.

The chain is built from TRBV19 and TRBJ1-6, with 8 bases matching TRBD1. V lost 2 bases and J lost 4; bases outside the gene matches: 1. CDR3 length equals 15 residues. Germline CDR1 reads LNHDA; CDR2 reads SQIVND (reference sequence). CDR3 coding DNA: TGTGCCAGTAGTATACGGACAGGGTATAATTCACCCCTCCACTTT. This codes for CASSIRTGYNSPLHF.

This chain uses TRBV28 with TRBJ1-5, with unresolved D. The CDR3 covers 17 residues. Trimming stripped 2 bases from V and 7 bases from J, with 21 bases between. Looked up from germline, CDR1 is MDHEN and CDR2 is SYDVKM. DNA for the CDR3: TGTGCCAGCAGTTTAATCCGCGGGGTGCGGGATAGGCAGCCCCAGCATTTT. This codes for CASSLIRGVRDRQPQHF.

This clone was seen once. CDR3 amino acids: CASCLLAGGWSYNEQFF. The CDR3 bases are TGTGCCAGCTGCTTACTAGCGGGAGGGTGGTCCTACAATGAGCAGTTCTTC. The chain uses TRBV28 and TRBJ2-1; 13 positions match TRBD2. The CDR3 consists of 17 residues. CDR1 MDHEN and CDR2 SYDVKM come from the germline V gene. Trimming cost V 8 bases and J 1 base; bases outside gene matches: 8.

The rearrangement uses TRBV6-5 and TRBJ2-2, with a possible D match to TRBD2 (5 bases). From germline, CDR1 is MNHEY and CDR2 SVGAGI. V shed 2 bases and J shed 3 bases, with 10 bases lying between them. This CDR3 contains 15 residues. The CDR3 sequence is CASSYDRGYTGELFF. DNA for the CDR3: TGTGCCAGCAGTTACGACCGGGGATACACCGGGGAGCTGTTTTTT.